The clone carrying this TCR beta chain was seen a handful of times. This specimen comes from a study of T-cell reconstitution after alpha-beta-depleted transplantation in children. Unique molecular identifiers were incorporated into the prepared TCRbeta library. One entry per CDR3 protein, called by TCRdb with MiXCR from the PCR reads. The table shows more than 450,000 distinct CDR3 sequences, with about 18% occurring only once. Trimming left V 6 bases short and J 4 bases short, with 12 bases between. This CDR3 comprises 13 residues. Germline lookup yields CDR1 LNHDA and CDR2 SQIVND (reference sequence).

This clonotype originated in a human donor who donated a stem cell graft to a child with acute lymphoblastic leukemia. The starting material was PBMCs from the stem cell graft donor, obtained from the stem cell graft. The chain joins TRBV19 to TRBJ1-1; D gene uncertain. The CDR3 DNA reads as TGTGCCAGTAGCGGTCACCTTAGCACTGAAGCTTTCTTT. It translates to CASSGHLSTEAFF.